This T cell receptor beta chain was sequenced for a study of blood T cells in healthy people across ages. On the study more broadly: When template switching was applied, about one barcoded beta molecule was captured per two T cells. Study conclusions and caveats: As age increased, TCR beta diversity per million T cells fell in a roughly linear fashion.

PCR was performed a second time for about 6 to 11 cycles using a sample-barcoded 5' primer and a J-beta primer mix. Via MiXCR, TCRdb re-called the 5' RACE reads, giving one row per CDR3 protein. The profile shows about 670,000 distinct CDR3 sequences, around two fifths of them singletons. Concerning this clonotype: Its antigen remains unknown.

Material for sequencing was blood. This receptor was taken from a man older than 75 in good health.

The CDR3 sequence is CASSLSIGPGEETQYF. The CDR3 DNA reads as TGTGCCAGCAGCCTATCTATCGGCCCGGGGGAAGAGACCCAGTACTTC. V is TRBV7-2 and J is TRBJ2-7; D is possibly TRBD2 (6 bases). The tail of the sequence fits TRBJ2-5 better, so the J call may be wrong. Per germline, CDR1 SGHTA and CDR2 FQGNSA. The CDR3 sequence is 16 residues long.